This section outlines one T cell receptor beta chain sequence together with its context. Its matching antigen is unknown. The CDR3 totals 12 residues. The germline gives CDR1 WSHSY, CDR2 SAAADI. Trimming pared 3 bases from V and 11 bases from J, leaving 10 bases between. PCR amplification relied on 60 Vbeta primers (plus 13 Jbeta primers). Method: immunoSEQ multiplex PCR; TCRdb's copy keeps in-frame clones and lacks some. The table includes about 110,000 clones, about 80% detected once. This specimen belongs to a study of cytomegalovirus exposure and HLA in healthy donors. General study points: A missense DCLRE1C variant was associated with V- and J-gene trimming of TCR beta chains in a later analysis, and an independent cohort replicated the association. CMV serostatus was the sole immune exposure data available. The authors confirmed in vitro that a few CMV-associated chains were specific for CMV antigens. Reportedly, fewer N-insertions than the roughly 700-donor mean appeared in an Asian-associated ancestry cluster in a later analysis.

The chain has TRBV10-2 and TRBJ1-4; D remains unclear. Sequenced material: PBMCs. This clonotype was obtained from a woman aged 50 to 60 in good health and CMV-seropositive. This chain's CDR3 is CASSDSFGKLFF. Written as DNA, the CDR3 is TGCGCCAGCAGTGACAGTTTCGGGAAACTGTTTTTT.